This TCR beta chain was observed in a study of long-term antiretroviral therapy in people with HIV (dated by TCRdb to about 2022). Study-wide context: The earliest samples were collected approximately a decade before the 2015 WHO recommendation for immediate ART, a period when ART was typically delayed until CD4 counts fell. Among the roughly 30 participants with HIV, ten to eleven were female. A retrospective serial study tested whether ART initiation and durable HIV suppression were associated with changes in peripheral blood TRB repertoire composition and diversity. The cohort contributed about 200 cryopreserved PBMC samples from 25 to 35 adults with confirmed HIV infection, collected serially over a mean of 6 years (range 1-12). No cross-contamination during QIAcube processing was seen in test extractions of a monoclonal T-cell line run alongside a few dozen polyclonal samples.

Deletion took 4 bases off V and 7 bases off J, with a span of 12 bases between the germline ends. From a lookup of the germline V gene, CDR1 and CDR2 are SGHRS and YFSETQ. The CDR3 covers 14 residues, taking in both the cysteine and the phenylalanine. Only the CDR3 DNA stays, 42 bases, in frame from base 1. Participants were included only if at least one PBMC sample before ART initiation and at least two post-ART samples were available. Every participant with HIV received treatment in the United States of America. Cryopreserved samples of about 0.95-10 million PBMC were thawed and washed before DNA extraction. At the time of the earliest PBMC sample, participants with HIV were aged between roughly 20 and 60 years. PBMC samples from each participant spanned 1-4 timepoints before ART initiation and 2-8 timepoints after ART initiation, with a median of 7 samples. For every participant, serial HIV viral load, CD4+ T-cell count, ART history and demographic data were obtained. Using a Qiagen kit on a QIAcube, genomic DNA was extracted from unsorted PBMC, with samples processed in batches of 12.

General study outcomes and caveats: Starting ART was linked to a significant rise in TRB diversity, yet even with long-term ART the diversity remained significantly lower than in transplant donor controls. No data were available on ART adherence, viral resistance or therapy changes, limiting inferences about post-ART repertoire changes. The repertoire was dominated across all time points by expanded TRB clones identified before ART initiation, although this dominance was seen to fluctuate and to decrease in many PLHIV after ART. Owing to limited PBMC availability, only the TCR beta chain was sequenced, without alpha chain pairing. Because pre-ART samples had limited cell numbers, unsorted PBMC were profiled rather than sorted CD4+ and CD8+ T cells. CDR3 length ranges in HIV repertoires were narrower than in controls, and network structure suggested an antigen-experienced repertoire with only a slight naive shift after ART. Samples dated from 2004 to 2017, and the ART regimens used may be less effective than current ones.

As concerns this clone: The antigen this receptor binds is unknown. No much larger clonotype is one base removed from it; base qualities were not supplied.

Sequencing of the TRB variable region was done with the immunoSEQ hsTCRB v3.0 assay at survey level resolution. A depth of roughly 35,000-50,000 T-cell genomes per sample was targeted for TRB sequencing. Pooled TRB libraries were sequenced on an Illumina MiSeq with a v3 150-cycle kit. In the authors' own workflow: Repertoire analysis was performed in R inside a reproducible Nextflow workflow that covered QC, data transformation and analysis. LymphoSeq2, an R package for exploring AIRR-Seq data, was used to implement the custom analyses. Four samples that yielded fewer than 5000 total TRB sequences were excluded, so that more than 150 HIV repertoires were analyzed. Among the roughly 180 retained HIV repertoires, 55 to 60 were collected before ART initiation and approximately 130 after ART initiation. Repertoires were downsampled to 5000 TRB nucleotide sequences, with summary statistics averaged over 100 downsampling iterations. Only TRB sequences with CDR3 regions of at least seven amino acids were retained for analysis. Diversity was assessed using a clonality score derived from Shannon entropy and using the Gini coefficient. In repertoire networks, the top 5000 CDR3 amino acid sequences were linked whenever an edit distance of one separated two sequences. Antigen specificity groups and MHC restriction were predicted for TRB CDR3 amino acid sequences with GLIPH2. CDR3 amino acid sequences were matched against VDJdb and McPAS-TCR to flag known CMV, EBV, HIV or tissue antigen associations. Pre-ART, post-ART and control groups were compared with Wilcoxon signed-rank tests and Holm-Bonferroni correction. The clones in this table, taken by TCRdb from immuneACCESS, are in-frame only. Not every clone is retained; where verified, under half of the shortfall comes from an unresolved V gene, and the cause of the rest is unknown. The V and J calls and the clone size are those of that table, but D and trimming were determined from the DNA. The sample has about 28,000 clones on record, around 83% of them singletons. Around 4.7% of the sample is in the top ten clones.

The receptor comes from a woman aged 30 to 39 with HIV. Here the sequenced sample was unsorted PBMCs, taken 0.8 years after starting antiretroviral therapy. Recombination linked TRBV5-1 to TRBJ1-6, with TRBD1 perhaps the D gene, on 6 matching bases. The DNA is as follows: TGCGCCAGCAGCCCAGGGGTATTCAATTCACCCCTCCACTTT. It specifies CASSPGVFNSPLHF.